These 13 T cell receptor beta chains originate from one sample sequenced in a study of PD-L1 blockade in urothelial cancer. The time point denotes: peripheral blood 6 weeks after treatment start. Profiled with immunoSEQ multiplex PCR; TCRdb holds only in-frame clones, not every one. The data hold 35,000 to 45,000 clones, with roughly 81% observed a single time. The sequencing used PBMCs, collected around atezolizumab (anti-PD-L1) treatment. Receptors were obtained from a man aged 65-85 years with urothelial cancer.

CDR3 DNA: TGCGCCAGCAGCCCCGGACTATCTGTCGAGCAGTACTTC. Translated: CASSPGLSVEQYF. The V and J genes are TRBV4-1 and TRBJ2-7; a weak D match, TRBD2 (6 bases). The CDR3 totals 13 residues. Germline V gene lookup returns CDR1 MGHRA and CDR2 YSYEKL. V was clipped by 4 bases and J by 6 bases, with 13 bases between them.

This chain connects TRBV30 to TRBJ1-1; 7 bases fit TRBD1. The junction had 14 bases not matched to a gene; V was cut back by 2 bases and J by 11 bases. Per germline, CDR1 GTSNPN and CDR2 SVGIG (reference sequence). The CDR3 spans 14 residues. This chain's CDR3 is CAWSTDRRTPRAFF. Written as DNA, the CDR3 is TGTGCCTGGAGTACGGACAGGCGGACCCCACGGGCTTTCTTT.

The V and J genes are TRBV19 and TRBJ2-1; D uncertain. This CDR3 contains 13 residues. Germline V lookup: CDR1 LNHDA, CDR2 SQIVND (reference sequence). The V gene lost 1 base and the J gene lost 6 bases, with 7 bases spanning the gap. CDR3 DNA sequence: TGTGCCAGTAGTATAGTAGCCTCCAATGAGCAGTTCTTC. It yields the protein CASSIVASNEQFF.

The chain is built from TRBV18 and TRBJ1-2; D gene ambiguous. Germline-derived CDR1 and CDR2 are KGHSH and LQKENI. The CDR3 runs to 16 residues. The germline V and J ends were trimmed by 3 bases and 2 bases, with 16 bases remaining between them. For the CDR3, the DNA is TGTGCCAGCTCACCCGAAGGAGACGGAGGGAACTATGGCTACACCTTC. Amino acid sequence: CASSPEGDGGNYGYTF.

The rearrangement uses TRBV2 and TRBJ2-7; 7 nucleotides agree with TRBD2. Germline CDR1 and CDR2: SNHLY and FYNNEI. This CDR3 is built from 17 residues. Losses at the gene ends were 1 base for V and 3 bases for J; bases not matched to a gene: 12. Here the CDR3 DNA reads TGTGCCAGCAGTGAAGGACGCCGGGGACTAAGATTCTACGAGCAGTACTTC. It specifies CASSEGRRGLRFYEQYF.

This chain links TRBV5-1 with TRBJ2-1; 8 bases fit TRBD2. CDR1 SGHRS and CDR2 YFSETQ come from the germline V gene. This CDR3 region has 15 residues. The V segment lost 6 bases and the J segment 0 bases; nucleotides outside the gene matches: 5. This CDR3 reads CASNRGGASYNEQFF. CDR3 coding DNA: TGCGCCAGCAACCGGGGGGGGGCCTCCTACAATGAGCAGTTCTTC.

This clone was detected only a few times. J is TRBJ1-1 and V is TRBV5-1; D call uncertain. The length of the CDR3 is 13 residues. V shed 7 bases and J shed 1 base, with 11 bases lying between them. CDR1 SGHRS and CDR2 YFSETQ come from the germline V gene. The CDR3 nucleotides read TGCGCCAGCCGCCTTGGGCAGAACACTGAAGCTTTCTTT. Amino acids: CASRLGQNTEAFF.

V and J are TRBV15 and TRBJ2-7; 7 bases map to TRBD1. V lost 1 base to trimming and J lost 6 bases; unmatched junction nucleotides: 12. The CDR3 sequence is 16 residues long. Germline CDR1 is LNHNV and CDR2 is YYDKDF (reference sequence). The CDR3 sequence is CATSRGSRGRFVEQYF. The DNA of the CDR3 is TGTGCCACCAGCAGAGGGTCGAGGGGGCGGTTCGTCGAGCAGTACTTC.

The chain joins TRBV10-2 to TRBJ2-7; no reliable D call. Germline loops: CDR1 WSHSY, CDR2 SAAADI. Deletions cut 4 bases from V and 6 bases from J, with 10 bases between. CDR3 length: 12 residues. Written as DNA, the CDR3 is TGCGCCAGCAGTGGACCAGGTCGCGAGCAGTACTTC. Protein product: CASSGPGREQYF.

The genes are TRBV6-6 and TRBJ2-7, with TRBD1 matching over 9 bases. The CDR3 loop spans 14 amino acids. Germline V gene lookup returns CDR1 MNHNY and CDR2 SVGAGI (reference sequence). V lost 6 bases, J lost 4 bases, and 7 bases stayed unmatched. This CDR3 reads CASSGRDRAYEQYF. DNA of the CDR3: TGTGCCAGCAGCGGGCGGGACAGGGCTTACGAGCAGTACTTC.

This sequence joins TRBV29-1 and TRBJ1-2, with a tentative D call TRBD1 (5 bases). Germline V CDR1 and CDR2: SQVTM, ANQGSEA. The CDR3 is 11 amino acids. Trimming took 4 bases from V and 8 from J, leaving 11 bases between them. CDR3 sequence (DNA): TGCAGCGTTGCAGGGATGGGCGGCTACACCTTC. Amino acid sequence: CSVAGMGGYTF.

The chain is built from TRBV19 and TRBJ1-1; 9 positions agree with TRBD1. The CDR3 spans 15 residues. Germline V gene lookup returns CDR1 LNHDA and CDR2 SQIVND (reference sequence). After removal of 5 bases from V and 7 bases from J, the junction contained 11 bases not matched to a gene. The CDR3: CASSLGQGPLGEAFF. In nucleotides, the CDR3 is TGTGCCAGTAGTTTGGGACAGGGCCCGCTGGGTGAAGCTTTCTTT. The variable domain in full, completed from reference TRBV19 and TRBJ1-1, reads DGGITQSPKYLFRKEGQNVTLSCEQNLNHDAMYWYRQDPGQGLRLIYYSQIVNDFQKGDIAEGYSVSREKKESFPLTVTSAQKNPTAFYLCASSLGQGPLGEAFFGQGTRLTVV.

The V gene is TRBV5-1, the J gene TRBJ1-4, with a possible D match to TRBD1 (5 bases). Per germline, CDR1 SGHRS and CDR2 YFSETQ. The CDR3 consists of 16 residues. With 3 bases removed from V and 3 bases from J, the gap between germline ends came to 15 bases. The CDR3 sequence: CASSSATGGANEKLFF. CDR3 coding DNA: TGCGCCAGCAGCTCCGCCACGGGGGGAGCTAATGAAAAACTGTTTTTT.